Following are 31 T cell receptor beta chains from one sample sequenced in a study of CD8 T cells in ankylosing spondylitis. The study's findings and limits: Ankylosing spondylitis blood appeared to be characterized by a TCR beta motif of eight highly homologous variants.

TCRdb redid the calling of the 5' RACE reads with MiXCR, one entry per CDR3 protein. The profile shows about 750,000 distinct CDR3 sequences, about 20% of them singletons. For these TCRs, the target antigens are not known. The material sequenced was blood, either unsorted or a sorted T cell fraction (not recorded which). Receptors were obtained from a male donor with ankylosing spondylitis.

This clonotype was observed a few times. The J gene is TRBJ2-7, the V gene TRBV20-1; D not certain. CDR1 and CDR2 from the germline V gene are DFQATT and SNEGSKA (reference sequence). V lost 7 bases, J lost 2 bases, and 9 bases lay in between. The CDR3 extends over 11 amino acids. The CDR3 nucleotides are TGCAGTGTCGTCCGCCCCTACGAGCAGTACTTC. It specifies CSVVRPYEQYF.

A few counts support this clonotype. The chain couples TRBV29-1 to TRBJ2-5; 7 bases are a match to TRBD2. Germline CDR1 reads SQVTM; CDR2 reads ANQGSEA. The J segment lost 4 bases and the V segment lost 0 bases, leaving 5 bases of the junction unmatched. This CDR3 is built from 14 residues. CDR3 residues: CSVEDWEGPETQYF. As DNA, the CDR3 is TGCAGCGTTGAAGACTGGGAGGGACCAGAGACCCAGTACTTC.

This chain links TRBV6-1 with TRBJ1-1; 11 nucleotides align to TRBD1. This CDR3 is built from 15 residues. Germline CDR1 reads MNHNS; CDR2 reads SASEGT. The ends lost 6 bases at V and 0 bases at J; junction bases unmatched: 3. CDR3 bases: TGTGCCAGCAGCTGGACAGGGGGCATGAACACTGAAGCTTTCTTT. Its protein product is CASSWTGGMNTEAFF.

J is TRBJ2-3 and V is TRBV9, with a possible D match to TRBD2 (7 bases). V was pared by 3 bases and J by 3 bases, with 17 bases between. The CDR3 totals 16 residues. The germline V gene encodes CDR1 SGDLS and CDR2 YYNGEE. CDR3 bases: TGTGCCAGCAGCGCTCGTGGGGGGGCGAGGACAGATACGCAGTATTTT. Translating gives CASSARGGARTDTQYF.

This clonotype was seen repeatedly, ten times or more. This chain joins TRBV7-9 and TRBJ1-5; a possible D gene is TRBD1 (6 bases). The germline V and J ends were trimmed by 5 bases and 4 bases, with 9 bases remaining between them. The CDR3 has 13 amino acids. Germline V gives CDR1 SEHNR, CDR2 FQNEAQ (reference sequence). Here the CDR3 DNA reads TGTGCCAGCAGCGGGACACCTAATCAGCCCCAGCATTTT. It translates to CASSGTPNQPQHF.

The chain employs TRBV5-1 and TRBJ1-3, with 8 bases lining up with TRBD1. The CDR3 is 15 amino acids. Germline CDR1 is SGHRS and CDR2 is YFSETQ. J gave up 1 base and V 3 bases, and 3 bases lay outside the gene matches. The CDR3 reads CASSSTGGSGNTIYF. The CDR3 bases are TGCGCCAGCAGCTCCACAGGGGGGTCTGGAAACACCATATATTTT. The full variable domain, with the rest looked up from reference TRBV5-1 and TRBJ1-3, is KAGVTQTPRYLIKTRGQQVTLSCSPISGHRSVSWYQQTPGQGLQFLFEYFSETQRNKGNFPGRFSGRQFSNSRSEMNVSTLELGDSALYLCASSSTGGSGNTIYFGEGSWLTVV.

This clonotype was detected only a few times. This chain links TRBV12-3 or TRBV12-4 with TRBJ2-2, with no clear D. V lost 11 bases and J lost 4, with 14 bases in between. The length of the CDR3 is 13 residues. CDR3 DNA sequence: TGTGCCGCTGGAAGGCTATCCACCGGGGAGCTGTTTTTT. Encoded protein: CAAGRLSTGELFF.

The chain carries TRBV6-1 and TRBJ2-5, with 9 bases identical to TRBD1. The CDR3 is 13 residues long. In germline, CDR1 is MNHNS, CDR2 SASEGT. The V gene end was trimmed by 6 bases and the J gene end by 4 bases; junction bases not matched to a gene: 3. The CDR3 bases are TGTGCCAGCAGAGGACAGGGGACAGAGACCCAGTACTTC. As protein: CASRGQGTETQYF.

This rearrangement joins TRBV7-7 to TRBJ2-7; TRBD1 matches 7 bases. Per the germline V gene, CDR1 is SSHAT and CDR2 is FNYEAQ (reference sequence). This CDR3 contains 13 residues. With V trimmed by 5 bases and J by 6 bases, 7 bases remained unmatched. CDR3 nucleotide sequence: TGTGCCAGCAGCCTTATAGGGGGCGGCGAGCAGTACTTC. Its translation is CASSLIGGGEQYF.

This sequence joins TRBV5-1 and TRBJ1-1, with D possibly TRBD1 on 6 matching bases. This CDR3 region has 14 residues. V lost 4 bases and J lost 1, with 11 bases in between. CDR1 SGHRS and CDR2 YFSETQ come from the germline V gene. The CDR3 region is CASSRDTKNTEAFF. DNA of the CDR3: TGCGCCAGCAGCCGGGACACTAAGAACACTGAAGCTTTCTTT.

The genes are TRBV5-1 and TRBJ1-1; D gene unclear. Between the trimmed V and J ends, which lost 4 bases and 3 bases, there was a span of 19 bases. Germline-derived CDR1 and CDR2 are SGHRS and YFSETQ. CDR3 length equals 16 residues. The CDR3 protein is CASSPMQVREDTEAFF. Here the CDR3 DNA reads TGCGCCAGCAGCCCCATGCAGGTACGAGAGGACACTGAAGCTTTCTTT. The whole variable domain, remainder taken from reference TRBV5-1 and TRBJ1-1, is KAGVTQTPRYLIKTRGQQVTLSCSPISGHRSVSWYQQTPGQGLQFLFEYFSETQRNKGNFPGRFSGRQFSNSRSEMNVSTLELGDSALYLCASSPMQVREDTEAFFGQGTRLTVV.

This clonotype has ten or more counts. The chain carries TRBV12-3 or TRBV12-4 and TRBJ2-7, with TRBD2 matching over 10 bases. The CDR3 loop spans 16 amino acids. V was clipped by 3 bases and J by 1 base; unmatched bases: 6. CDR3: CASSFYRTSGSYEQYF. The CDR3 region has the DNA TGTGCCAGCAGTTTTTATCGGACTAGCGGTTCCTACGAGCAGTACTTC.

V and J are TRBV20-1 and TRBJ2-2; 10 nucleotides align to TRBD2. In germline, CDR1 is DFQATT, CDR2 SNEGSKA (reference sequence). The CDR3 is 13 amino acids. V shed 5 bases, J shed 7 bases, and the junction held 4 bases outside the gene matches. The CDR3 DNA follows: TGCAGTGCTTCCGGGACTAGCGACGGGGAGCTGTTTTTT. This sequence encodes CSASGTSDGELFF.

This clonotype was recorded a few times. This rearrangement joins TRBV4-3 to TRBJ2-6; D remains unclear. The CDR3 is 14 amino acids. V was shortened by 1 base and J by 2 bases, with 3 bases between the two germline ends. Germline lookup yields CDR1 LGHNA and CDR2 YSLEER. Here the CDR3 reads CASSQGTGANVLTF. CDR3 sequence (DNA): TGCGCCAGCAGCCAAGGGACTGGGGCCAACGTCCTGACTTTC.

The rearrangement uses TRBV6-2 or TRBV6-3 and TRBJ2-1; D uncertain. The CDR3 runs 14 residues. V was clipped by 8 bases and J by 0 bases, with 11 bases between them. Looked up from germline, CDR1 is MNHEY and CDR2 is SVGEGT. CDR3 DNA sequence: TGTGCCAGCTCAAACCCTTACTCCTACAATGAGCAGTTCTTC. Its protein product is CASSNPYSYNEQFF.

The rearrangement joins TRBV20-1 to TRBJ2-3; 11 bases align to TRBD1. The germline V gene encodes CDR1 DFQATT and CDR2 SNEGSKA (reference sequence). V dropped 4 bases and J dropped 3; count of bases not matched to a gene: 6. The CDR3 consists of 15 residues. The chain's CDR3 is CSAKGGQGATDTQYF. In DNA, the CDR3 is TGCAGTGCTAAGGGAGGACAGGGGGCGACAGATACGCAGTATTTT.

This sequence joins TRBV30 and TRBJ1-5; D uncertain. Trimming left V 0 bases short and J 6 bases short, with 6 bases between. The germline gives CDR1 GTSNPN, CDR2 SVGIG (reference sequence). The CDR3 is 12 residues long. The CDR3 is CAWSVSGQPQHF. CDR3 bases: TGTGCCTGGAGTGTATCTGGTCAGCCCCAGCATTTT.

This clonotype has only a few counts. The rearrangement links TRBV27 to TRBJ1-2; 8 bases fit TRBD1. This CDR3 has 14 residues. V lost 5 bases, J lost 5 bases, and 7 bases stayed unmatched. Germline-derived CDR1 and CDR2 are MNHEY and SMNVEV (reference sequence). In DNA, the CDR3 is TGTGCCAGCAGTGTGATCGGACAGGGTTATGGCTACACCTTC. Protein: CASSVIGQGYGYTF.

The CDR3 spells CASSQDTGVPPTDTQYF. CDR3 in DNA: TGTGCCAGCAGCCAAGATACCGGGGTTCCCCCCACAGATACGCAGTATTTT. The rearrangement uses TRBV4-2 and TRBJ2-3, with D possibly being TRBD2 (5 bases). The CDR3 is 17 residues long. Germline values: CDR1 LGHNA, CDR2 YNFKEQ. Deletions cut 0 bases from V and 2 bases from J, with 15 bases between.

This clonotype was counted a few times. The V and J genes are TRBV5-5 and TRBJ2-7; D uncertain. Trimming removed 3 bases from V and 5 bases from J, with 9 bases in between. The germline CDR1 and CDR2 sequences are SGHKS and YYEKEE (reference sequence). The CDR3 has 12 residues. CDR3 sequence (DNA): TGTGCCAGCAGCTCTTTGAGCAACGAGCAGTACTTC. Amino acid sequence: CASSSLSNEQYF.

The chain recombines TRBV3-1 with TRBJ2-7; a weak D match, TRBD1 (5 bases). Germline CDR1 LGHDT, CDR2 YNNKEL (reference sequence). CDR3 length equals 12 residues. Between the trimmed V and J ends, which lost 4 bases and 5 bases, there was a span of 9 bases. CDR3 sequence reads: CASSPDSHEQYF. For the CDR3, the DNA is TGTGCCAGCAGCCCAGACAGTCACGAGCAGTACTTC.

This clonotype was counted between two and nine times. The genes are TRBV4-1 and TRBJ1-1, with 8 bases aligning to TRBD1. Germline V lookup: CDR1 MGHRA, CDR2 YSYEKL. After removal of 1 base from V and 10 bases from J, the junction contained 2 bases not matched to a gene. This CDR3 comprises 12 residues. In DNA, the CDR3 is TGCGCCAGCAGCCAAGGGGGACAGGCAGCTTTCTTT. It is translated as CASSQGGQAAFF.

The V gene is TRBV9, the J gene TRBJ2-1; 9 bases map to TRBD2. This CDR3 contains 15 residues. Germline CDR1 SGDLS, CDR2 YYNGEE. Trimming at V came to 2 bases and at J to 2 bases, leaving 2 bases not matched to a gene. This chain's CDR3 is CASSVGTSPYNEQFF. CDR3 coding DNA: TGTGCCAGCAGCGTCGGGACTAGCCCCTACAATGAGCAGTTCTTC.

This clonotype was seen only a few times. The chain is built from TRBV14 and TRBJ1-1, with D tentatively TRBD1 (5 bases). The CDR3 consists of 16 residues. Per germline, CDR1 SGHDN and CDR2 FVKESK. V was trimmed by 0 bases and J by 3 bases, leaving 14 bases between them. In DNA, the CDR3 is TGTGCCAGCAGCCAAGATGAAGGGGATCTGGACACTGAAGCTTTCTTT. Translating it yields CASSQDEGDLDTEAFF.

The rearrangement links TRBV11-1 to TRBJ1-2; maybe TRBD1 (5 bases). This CDR3 contains 18 residues. Per the germline V gene, CDR1 is SGHAT and CDR2 is FQDESV (reference sequence). Trimming took 1 base from V and 7 from J, leaving 25 bases between them. The CDR3 DNA reads TGTGCCAGCAGCTTAGTCGAACGGACCTTCCTAGGGACTTCTGGCTACACCTTC. Its translation: CASSLVERTFLGTSGYTF.

The rearrangement uses TRBV27 and TRBJ2-6, with TRBD1 identical over 8 bases. The CDR3 runs to 16 residues. Trimming took 5 bases from V and 0 from J; bases not matched to a gene: 3. The V gene's germline CDR1 is MNHEY and CDR2 SMNVEV (reference sequence). The CDR3: CASSGTGPSGANVLTF. The CDR3 coding sequence is TGTGCCAGCAGTGGGACAGGTCCCTCTGGGGCCAACGTCCTGACTTTC.

This clonotype was seen ten or more times. CDR3 in DNA: TGTGCCATCGCGGAGAGATTCACTGAAGCTTTCTTT. Protein: CAIAERFTEAFF. The chain employs TRBV10-3 and TRBJ1-1; no clear D gene. The CDR3 is 12 amino acids. CDR1 is ENHRY and CDR2 is SYGVKD in the germline V gene. Trimming shortened V by 8 bases and J by 4 bases, and 11 bases separated the two germline ends.

This chain links TRBV20-1 with TRBJ2-2; 11 bases fit TRBD1. The J segment lost 0 bases and the V segment lost 5 bases, leaving 5 bases of the junction unmatched. Germline CDR1 and CDR2: DFQATT and SNEGSKA (reference sequence). There are 16 residues in the CDR3. In DNA form, the CDR3 reads TGCAGTGCTCGGACAGGGGGCCCCGCGAACACCGGGGAGCTGTTTTTT. Its translation is CSARTGGPANTGELFF.

This rearrangement joins TRBV5-1 to TRBJ2-7; D not resolved. CDR1 is SGHRS and CDR2 is YFSETQ in the germline V gene. V shed 4 bases and J shed 3 bases, with 14 bases lying between them. CDR3 length equals 14 residues. In DNA, the CDR3 is TGCGCCAGCAGCCCGGCGGCAGGCAGCTACGAGCAGTACTTC. It is translated as CASSPAAGSYEQYF. Full variable domain (outside the CDR3, taken from reference TRBV5-1 and TRBJ2-7): KAGVTQTPRYLIKTRGQQVTLSCSPISGHRSVSWYQQTPGQGLQFLFEYFSETQRNKGNFPGRFSGRQFSNSRSEMNVSTLELGDSALYLCASSPAAGSYEQYFGPGTRLTVT.

The sample holds a few counts of this clonotype. V gene TRBV5-1 combines with J gene TRBJ2-7; possibly TRBD1 for D (7 bases). This CDR3 contains 15 residues. Germline lookup yields CDR1 SGHRS and CDR2 YFSETQ. Trimming shortened V by 4 bases and J by 3 bases, and 17 bases separated the two germline ends. The CDR3 spells CASSLRGDSYYEQYF. Written as DNA, the CDR3 is TGCGCCAGCAGCCTGAGGGGGGACAGTTACTACGAGCAGTACTTC.

This rearrangement joins TRBV3-1 to TRBJ2-7; TRBD1 might be the D (7 bases). V gave up 3 bases and J gave up 3 bases, with 15 bases separating them. The CDR3 is 15 amino acids. Germline CDR1 reads LGHDT; CDR2 reads YNNKEL (reference sequence). Here the CDR3 DNA reads TGTGCCAGCAGCCATGTGGCAGGGGGGCACTACGAGCAGTACTTC. This translates into CASSHVAGGHYEQYF.